Shown below are 25 T cell receptor beta chains from a single sample sequenced in a study of blood T cell repertoires in COVID-19. Method: immunoSEQ multiplex PCR; TCRdb's copy keeps in-frame clones and lacks some. The sample contains fewer than 400,000 clones, roughly 85% of which appear only once. The sequenced sample consisted of peripheral blood. The receptors come from a woman under 30 with acute or convalescent COVID-19.

Here the CDR3 reads CATSDSRQGDKNIQYF. The CDR3 DNA follows: TGTGCCACCAGTGATTCCCGACAGGGGGACAAAAACATTCAGTACTTC. The V gene is TRBV24-1, the J gene TRBJ2-4, with TRBD1 identical over 9 bases. Germline trimming cut 2 bases from V and 3 bases from J; bases unmatched to any gene: 4. Germline values: CDR1 KGHDR, CDR2 SFDVKD. The CDR3 is made up of 16 amino acids.

The CDR3 here is CASSRKARQTTFYGYTF. The CDR3 DNA is TGTGCCAGCAGTCGCAAGGCGCGGCAGACGACTTTCTATGGCTACACCTTC. This chain joins TRBV27 and TRBJ1-2; the D is unclear. This CDR3 has 17 amino acids. Germline lookup yields CDR1 MNHEY and CDR2 SMNVEV (reference sequence). Trimming removed 5 bases at V and 4 bases at J, with 23 bases between.

The chain uses TRBV9 and TRBJ2-2; 10 positions agree with TRBD2. This CDR3 comprises 20 residues. With 0 bases clipped from V and 4 bases from J, the junction kept 15 bases outside the gene matches. Germline values: CDR1 SGDLS, CDR2 YYNGEE. The CDR3 DNA is TGTGCCAGCAGCGTAGGTCCAGCGGGAGGGCCGCGGGGGTCCACCGGGGAGCTGTTTTTT. Residues: CASSVGPAGGPRGSTGELFF. The whole variable domain, filled in from reference TRBV9 and TRBJ2-2, reads DSGVTQTPKHLITATGQRVTLRCSPRSGDLSVYWYQQSLDQGLQFLIQYYNGEERAKGNILERFSAQQFPDLHSELNLSSLELGDSALYFCASSVGPAGGPRGSTGELFFGEGSRLTVL.

In regard to this clone: Other DNA sequences in this specimen translate into the identical CDR3. The chain combines TRBV11-2 with TRBJ2-7, with 11 bases lining up with TRBD2. V lost 2 bases and J lost 4; bases outside the gene matches: 1. This CDR3 is 14 amino acids long. Germline CDR1 and CDR2: SGHAT and FQNNGV. The CDR3 here is CASSLTSGSYEQYF. Here the CDR3 DNA reads TGTGCCAGCAGCTTAACTAGCGGGAGTTACGAGCAGTACTTC.

This rearrangement joins TRBV28 to TRBJ1-5, with a possible D match to TRBD1 (6 bases). This CDR3 has 17 amino acids. Germline V gene lookup returns CDR1 MDHEN and CDR2 SYDVKM. V gave up 5 bases and J gave up 6 bases, with 23 bases separating them. The CDR3 is CASSPHPDRLLGQPQHF. In nucleotides, the CDR3 is TGTGCCAGCAGTCCCCACCCGGACAGATTGTTAGGTCAGCCCCAGCATTTT.

The chain couples TRBV13 to TRBJ2-2, with TRBD2 identical over 10 bases. The germline V gene has CDR1 PRHDT and CDR2 FYEKMQ (reference sequence). The V segment lost 5 bases and the J segment 1 base; nucleotides outside the gene matches: 7. The CDR3 consists of 17 residues. The CDR3 is CASSPGGLAVNTGELFF. Written as DNA, the CDR3 is TGTGCCAGCAGCCCGGGAGGACTAGCGGTGAACACCGGGGAGCTGTTTTTT.

The chain links TRBV6-6 to TRBJ2-5; TRBD2 aligns across 11 bases. The CDR3 spans 14 residues. Per germline, CDR1 MNHNY and CDR2 SVGAGI (reference sequence). Losses at the gene ends were 2 bases for V and 5 bases for J; bases not matched to a gene: 1. The CDR3: CASSYGTSGETQYF. As DNA, the CDR3 is TGTGCCAGCAGTTACGGGACTAGCGGTGAGACCCAGTACTTC.

V usage is TRBV18 and J usage is TRBJ1-1; D may be TRBD1 (6 bases). This CDR3 contains 15 residues. Trimming took off 4 bases at V and 0 bases at J, with 12 bases between the two ends. CDR1 is KGHSH and CDR2 is LQKENI in the germline V gene. As DNA, the CDR3 is TGTGCCAGCTCACGGGCAGGGGCCATGAACACTGAAGCTTTCTTT. It is translated as CASSRAGAMNTEAFF.

V is TRBV5-1 and J is TRBJ2-1, with 10 bases identical to TRBD1. Germline V lookup: CDR1 SGHRS, CDR2 YFSETQ. J lost 12 bases, V lost 4 bases, and 13 bases had no gene match. This CDR3 spans 15 amino acids. DNA of the CDR3: TGCGCCAGCAGCATTCGGACAGGGGGTTTAGGTGGGCAGTTCTTC. Protein: CASSIRTGGLGGQFF.

The V gene is TRBV6-5, the J gene TRBJ2-2, with 8 bases identical to TRBD1. The length of the CDR3 is 14 residues. Germline assignment: CDR1 MNHEY and CDR2 SVGAGI. J lost 6 bases, V lost 4 bases, and 4 bases had no gene match. The CDR3 sequence: CASSSQGAAGELFF. The CDR3 DNA follows: TGTGCCAGCAGTTCGCAGGGGGCTGCCGGGGAGCTGTTTTTT.

The V gene is TRBV27, the J gene TRBJ1-4, with 7 bases aligning to TRBD1. The CDR3 covers 14 residues. The V gene end was trimmed by 6 bases and the J gene end by 7 bases; junction bases not matched to a gene: 8. Per the germline V gene, CDR1 is MNHEY and CDR2 is SMNVEV (reference sequence). The CDR3 DNA is TGTGCCAGCAGGTGGGCAGGGGGGAGTGAAAAACTGTTTTTT. As protein: CASRWAGGSEKLFF.

This chain links TRBV5-4 with TRBJ2-1; D is perhaps TRBD2 (6 bases). Deletions cut 4 bases from V and 6 bases from J, with 11 bases between. In germline, CDR1 is SGHNT, CDR2 YYREEE (reference sequence). The CDR3 runs to 13 residues. CDR3 region: CASSPGLFNEQFF. The DNA for the CDR3 is TGTGCCAGCAGCCCGGGACTTTTCAATGAGCAGTTCTTC.

The CDR3 DNA is TGTGCCAGCAGCCCCAGTTCAAACTCTGGGGCCAACGTCCTGACTTTC. Residues: CASSPSSNSGANVLTF. This chain joins TRBV28 and TRBJ2-6; D remains unclear. Trimming took off 6 bases at V and 0 bases at J, with 12 bases between the two ends. Per the germline V gene, CDR1 is MDHEN and CDR2 is SYDVKM. This CDR3 is 16 amino acids long.

The CDR3 nucleotides are TGTGCCAGCCGAGGCAGGAGCGGCACCGGGGAGCTGTTTTTT. Translating gives CASRGRSGTGELFF. V is TRBV6-4 and J is TRBJ2-2; D may be TRBD2 (5 bases). Trimming removed 8 bases from V and 4 bases from J, with 14 bases in between. From germline, CDR1 is MRHNA and CDR2 SNTAGT. The CDR3 is 14 residues long.

This chain links TRBV24-1 with TRBJ2-1; D not certain. This CDR3 has 13 residues. With 2 bases removed from V and 3 bases from J, the gap between germline ends came to 4 bases. Germline assignment: CDR1 KGHDR and CDR2 SFDVKD. CDR3: CATSDSYYNEQFF. The CDR3 DNA reads TGTGCCACCAGTGATTCCTACTACAATGAGCAGTTCTTC.

The CDR3 bases are TGTGCCAGCAGTCGAGGACTAGCGGGAAAGTACGAGCAGTACTTC. Its translation: CASSRGLAGKYEQYF. This rearrangement joins TRBV6-5 to TRBJ2-7; 12 bases fit TRBD2. The CDR3 totals 15 residues. V shed 5 bases, J shed 4 bases, and the junction held 6 bases outside the gene matches. Germline CDR1 is MNHEY and CDR2 is SVGAGI.

V and J are TRBV5-5 and TRBJ1-2; D remains ambiguous. In germline, CDR1 is SGHKS, CDR2 YYEKEE (reference sequence). The length of the CDR3 is 15 residues. Trimming left V 1 base short and J 4 bases short, with 14 bases between. CDR3: CASSLIQVLPYGYTF. The CDR3 DNA reads TGTGCCAGCAGCTTGATCCAGGTTTTACCCTATGGCTACACCTTC.

This CDR3 is CASSQPGQGSGYTF. The CDR3, as DNA: TGTGCCAGCAGTCAACCGGGACAGGGCAGTGGCTACACCTTC. The rearrangement joins TRBV6-5 to TRBJ1-2, with 9 bases matching TRBD1. V was clipped by 5 bases and J by 7 bases; unmatched bases: 8. Germline CDR1 reads MNHEY; CDR2 reads SVGAGI. The CDR3 loop spans 14 amino acids.

The rearrangement links TRBV11-2 to TRBJ1-2, with a tentative D call TRBD1 (5 bases). The V end lost 4 bases, the J end lost 3 bases, and 12 bases lay between the germline ends. The V gene's germline CDR1 is SGHAT and CDR2 FQNNGV. CDR3 length: 14 residues. The CDR3 is CASSYGGIDYGYTF. The CDR3, as DNA: TGTGCCAGCAGCTACGGGGGGATTGACTATGGCTACACCTTC.

CDR3 in amino acids: CASSTYRVPYEQYF. The CDR3 region has the DNA TGTGCCAGCAGTACGTACAGGGTTCCCTACGAGCAGTACTTC. The chain joins TRBV28 to TRBJ2-7, with a weak D call TRBD1 (6 bases). Trimming removed 5 bases from V and 2 bases from J, with 13 bases in between. The CDR3 runs to 14 residues. Germline V gene lookup returns CDR1 MDHEN and CDR2 SYDVKM.

J is TRBJ1-6 and V is TRBV6-5; 7 bases align to TRBD1. The CDR3 sequence is 14 residues long. V dropped 5 bases and J dropped 5; count of bases not matched to a gene: 3. CDR1 MNHEY and CDR2 SVGAGI come from the germline V gene. The CDR3 here is CASSPGTDNSPLHF. The CDR3 bases are TGTGCCAGCAGTCCCGGGACAGATAATTCACCCCTCCACTTT.

This clone appeared once. The V call is TRBV5-1, the J call TRBJ1-2; D is ambiguous. CDR1 is SGHRS and CDR2 is YFSETQ in the germline V gene. V was cut by 2 bases and J by 2 bases, with 16 bases left in between. The CDR3 consists of 16 residues. This CDR3 reads CASSFQTQLNNYGYTF. DNA for the CDR3: TGCGCCAGCAGCTTTCAAACCCAACTAAACAACTATGGCTACACCTTC.

Notes on this clone: Within the sample, other DNA sequences also encode this same CDR3. This chain joins TRBV3-1 (or the pseudogene TRBV3-2) and TRBJ1-2, with D unclear. CDR1 is LGHDT and CDR2 is YNNKEL in the germline V gene (reference sequence). The CDR3 spans 13 residues. V lost 4 bases, J lost 2 bases, and 8 bases lay in between. In DNA form, the CDR3 reads TGTGCCAGCAGCCCCCCGGGGAACTATGGCTACACCTTC. The encoded protein is CASSPPGNYGYTF.

This chain uses TRBV9 with TRBJ1-1; TRBD1 aligns across 7 bases. With V trimmed by 0 bases and J by 1 base, 9 bases remained unmatched. Germline V gene data show CDR1 as SGDLS and CDR2 as YYNGEE. The CDR3 is 17 residues long. The CDR3 nucleotides read TGTGCCAGCAGCGTAGATCCCTCAACAGGGGCGAACACTGAAGCTTTCTTT. Translating gives CASSVDPSTGANTEAFF.

This clone was recorded once. J is TRBJ2-7 and V is TRBV5-1, with a possible D match to TRBD2 (5 bases). The CDR3 spans 15 residues. V lost 0 bases and J 4 bases, leaving 14 bases between the germline ends. Germline CDR1 SGHRS, CDR2 YFSETQ. CDR3 protein: CASSLARTPFYEQYF. CDR3 in DNA: TGCGCCAGCAGCTTGGCCCGGACTCCCTTTTACGAGCAGTACTTC.